This T cell receptor (beta chain) stems from a study of T cell responses to AZD1222 COVID-19 vaccine. Data came from immunoSEQ multiplex PCR; TCRdb stores just in-frame clones and leaves some out. The sample lists some 99,000 clones; roughly 86% were seen once. Study results and limitations: There were mostly white British donors and more females than males, and clonal diversity was possibly underestimated.

Concerning this clone: Its target is not known.

This sequence originates from an adult who received the AZD1222 COVID-19 vaccine. Sequences were derived from peripheral blood, sampled 28 days after the second AZD1222 dose.

CDR3 loop: CAWSAVSNEQFF. CDR3 nucleotide sequence: TGTGCCTGGAGTGCGGTAAGCAATGAGCAGTTCTTC. V and J are TRBV30 and TRBJ2-1; D remains ambiguous. The CDR3 loop spans 12 amino acids. Germline-derived CDR1 and CDR2 are GTSNPN and SVGIG (reference sequence). The V and J ends lost 1 base and 6 bases respectively, with 7 bases between them.